This TCR beta chain was recovered during a study of spatial heterogeneity in lung cancer. Study at large: Alpha-chain sequences were consistently detected less often than beta-chain sequences. In tumor regions, TCR transcript counts tracked strongly with a T cell module score from matched bulk RNA-seq.

The study's findings and limits: It was found that expanded intratumoral alpha and beta TCR counts tracked tumor mutation counts.

Time point: sample taken at primary tumor resection. Sequencing was performed on whole RNA extracted from tumor and nontumor lung tissue, or from frozen PBMC, and the material was left unsorted. MiXCR, run by TCRdb on the 5' RACE reads, gives a single entry per CDR3 protein. Of roughly 3,100 distinct CDR3 sequences detected, around a tenth appear once; the ten largest clones hold less than 40%. This clonotype was observed many times. Antigen unknown. CDR3 length: 13 residues. Trimming took off 6 bases at V and 2 bases at J, with 11 bases between the two ends. Germline V gives CDR1 GTSNPN, CDR2 SVGIG (reference sequence).

The receptor was isolated from a male donor with early-stage non-small cell lung cancer. Sequencing used lung tumor tissue, obtained at surgery. V is TRBV30 and J is TRBJ1-5; D is unresolved. The CDR3 loop reads CACGLWGNQPQHF. The CDR3 DNA reads TGTGCCTGTGGCCTCTGGGGCAATCAGCCCCAGCATTTT.